A single sample is the source of the 14 T cell receptor beta chains below, sequenced in a study of T cells in Graves' hyperthyroidism and ophthalmopathy. TCR beta CDR3 sequences were amplified from RNA transcripts. Carried out on the TCR CDR3, a first-round RT-PCR used the HTBI primer set. Each CDR3 protein gets one entry after TCRdb re-called the multiplex PCR reads with MiXCR. The profile shows about 640,000 distinct CDR3 sequences, roughly 46% of them singletons. The sample was peripheral blood or thyroid tissue (not recorded which). The receptor source for this set is an adult man with Graves' disease, either hyperthyroidism or ophthalmopathy (not recorded which).

The chain has TRBV7-3 and TRBJ1-5; D gene ambiguous. The germline CDR1 and CDR2 sequences are SGHTA and FQGTGA. The CDR3 totals 15 residues. V lost 1 base and J lost 0, with 7 bases in between. CDR3 sequence: CASSLRSSSNQPQHF. The CDR3 bases are TGTGCCAGCAGCTTAAGGTCCAGTAGCAATCAGCCCCAGCATTTT.

This clonotype came up many times. The chain employs TRBV20-1 and TRBJ2-5, with D hard to call. V was cut by 6 bases and J by 5 bases, with 10 bases left in between. CDR3 size: 11 residues. The V gene's germline CDR1 is DFQATT and CDR2 SNEGSKA (reference sequence). In DNA form, the CDR3 reads TGCAGTGCCTTTCTCGGGGAGACCCAGTACTTC. This gives the protein CSAFLGETQYF.

This clonotype was seen once. The chain links TRBV19 to TRBJ1-5; 8 bases are shared with TRBD1. V shed 11 bases, J shed 7 bases, and the junction held 10 bases outside the gene matches. The CDR3 length is 13 residues. The V gene's germline CDR1 is LNHDA and CDR2 SQIVND (reference sequence). The CDR3 spells CAWSRGREQPQHF. CDR3 coding DNA: TGTGCCTGGAGCAGGGGGCGGGAGCAGCCCCAGCATTTT. Looking up the rest from reference TRBV19 and TRBJ1-5 gives the full variable domain: DGGITQSPKYLFRKEGQNVTLSCEQNLNHDAMYWYRQDPGQGLRLIYYSQIVNDFQKGDIAEGYSVSREKKESFPLTVTSAQKNPTAFYLCAWSRGREQPQHFGDGTRLSIL.

The CDR3 here is CASSDREFYGYTF. The DNA for the CDR3 is TGTGCCAGTAGTGACAGGGAATTTTATGGCTACACCTTC. The chain carries TRBV19 and TRBJ1-2, with 7 bases fitting TRBD1. Germline V gene sequence: CDR1 LNHDA, CDR2 SQIVND (reference sequence). Unmatched junction bases numbered 5, after V lost 5 bases and J lost 5 bases. This CDR3 has 13 amino acids.

This clonotype has a handful of counts. The rearrangement joins TRBV7-2 to TRBJ1-1; the D is unclear. The CDR3 is 14 amino acids. V shed 1 base and J shed 7 bases, with 13 bases lying between them. Germline V gene data show CDR1 as SGHTA and CDR2 as FQGNSA. The CDR3 DNA is TGTGCCAGCAGCTTAGTCTTTTCGTCGTTTGAAGCTTTCTTT. This encodes CASSLVFSSFEAFF.

This clonotype was found many times. The genes are TRBV2 and TRBJ1-4; D unclear. This CDR3 spans 11 amino acids. The germline V gene has CDR1 SNHLY and CDR2 FYNNEI. V lost 1 base and J lost 13, with 7 bases in between. The CDR3 sequence: CASSEGRRLFF. For the CDR3, the DNA is TGTGCCAGCAGTGAAGGGAGGAGACTGTTTTTT.

The sample holds a few counts of this clonotype. The chain links TRBV7-9 to TRBJ1-6, with TRBD1 matching 7 bases. The CDR3 runs 15 residues. Germline V lookup: CDR1 SEHNR, CDR2 FQNEAQ (reference sequence). Losses at the gene ends were 2 bases for V and 5 bases for J; bases not matched to a gene: 3. This CDR3 is CASSLPGQNNSPLHF. CDR3 DNA sequence: TGTGCCAGCAGCTTACCGGGACAGAATAATTCACCCCTCCACTTT.

The rearrangement joins TRBV5-5 to TRBJ2-7; no definite D call. V was trimmed by 0 bases and J by 5 bases, leaving 12 bases between them. This CDR3 region has 14 residues. CDR1 and CDR2 from the germline V gene are SGHKS and YYEKEE (reference sequence). The CDR3 bases are TGTGCCAGCAGCTTGGGGTCTTCGCGCCACGAGCAGTACTTC. As protein: CASSLGSSRHEQYF.

This clonotype was recorded at least ten times. The genes are TRBV29-1 and TRBJ2-7; D is perhaps TRBD1 (6 bases). V gave up 7 bases and J gave up 0 bases, with 25 bases separating them. This CDR3 comprises 17 residues. CDR1 is SQVTM and CDR2 is ANQGSEA in the germline V gene. The DNA of the CDR3 is TGCAGCGCCCCGGATCACGGACAGCAGCAGGGCTCCTACGAGCAGTACTTC. Translation gives CSAPDHGQQQGSYEQYF.

This clonotype was recorded at least ten times. CDR3 bases: TGCAGTGCTAGACGTTTGGGGTCCTCCTACGAGCAGTACTTC. This gives the protein CSARRLGSSYEQYF. The chain employs TRBV20-1 and TRBJ2-7; D gene uncertain. Trimming took 2 bases from V and 0 from J, leaving 11 bases between them. The CDR3 is made up of 14 amino acids. Germline V gene lookup returns CDR1 DFQATT and CDR2 SNEGSKA (reference sequence).

The gene calls are TRBV20-1 and TRBJ1-2, with D perhaps matching TRBD1 (5 bases). The CDR3 totals 11 residues. V shed 5 bases and J shed 7 bases, with 11 bases lying between them. CDR1 is DFQATT, CDR2 SNEGSKA, per germline (reference sequence). The CDR3 DNA is TGCAGTGCTGTGCTCGGGGGTGGCTACACCTTC. It specifies CSAVLGGGYTF.

The chain recombines TRBV14 with TRBJ1-2; 8 positions match TRBD1. J lost 3 bases, V lost 8 bases, and 5 bases had no gene match. From germline, CDR1 is SGHDN and CDR2 FVKESK. The CDR3 covers 13 residues. The CDR3 DNA sequence: TGTGCCAGCTTCGAGACAGGGGACTATGGCTACACCTTC. Encoded protein: CASFETGDYGYTF. The full variable domain, completed using reference TRBV14 and TRBJ1-2, is EAGVTQFPSHSVIEKGQTVTLRCDPISGHDNLYWYRRVMGKEIKFLLHFVKESKQDESGMPNNRFLAERTGGTYSTLKVQPAELEDSGVYFCASFETGDYGYTFGSGTRLTVV.

The rearrangement links TRBV10-1 to TRBJ2-7; 8 bases are shared with TRBD2. The CDR3 is made up of 16 amino acids. J lost 5 bases, V lost 0 bases, and 9 bases had no gene match. Germline loops: CDR1 WNHNN, CDR2 SYGVQD (reference sequence). CDR3 residues: CASSESPSGSIDEQYF. DNA of the CDR3: TGCGCCAGCAGTGAGTCTCCCAGCGGGAGTATCGACGAGCAGTACTTC.

The count of this clonotype is one. The chain has TRBV7-2 and TRBJ1-4, with TRBD1 as a possible D gene (6 bases). The V and J ends lost 3 bases and 11 bases respectively, with 10 bases between them. The CDR3 length is 12 residues. CDR1 is SGHTA, CDR2 FQGNSA, per germline. CDR3 nucleotides: TGTGCCAGCAGCTTGGACAGCGTTAAACTGTTTTTT. Amino acid sequence: CASSLDSVKLFF.